What follows is one T cell receptor (beta chain) and its context. This sample stems from a study of blood T cell repertoires in COVID-19. Using immunoSEQ multiplex PCR, the repertoire was profiled, and TCRdb retains in-frame clones only, with some absent. The data show around 95,000 clones, over 80% seen once. Germline trimming cut 7 bases from V and 4 bases from J; bases unmatched to any gene: 7. CDR1 SQVTM and CDR2 ANQGSEA come from the germline V gene. The CDR3 contains 13 residues. The chain is built from TRBV29-1 and TRBJ1-1, with 9 bases identical to TRBD1. The sequenced sample consisted of peripheral blood. The clonotype comes from a middle-aged man with active or convalescent COVID-19. CDR3 sequence reads: CSGLGQGITEAFF. DNA for the CDR3: TGCAGCGGTCTGGGACAGGGAATCACTGAAGCTTTCTTT.